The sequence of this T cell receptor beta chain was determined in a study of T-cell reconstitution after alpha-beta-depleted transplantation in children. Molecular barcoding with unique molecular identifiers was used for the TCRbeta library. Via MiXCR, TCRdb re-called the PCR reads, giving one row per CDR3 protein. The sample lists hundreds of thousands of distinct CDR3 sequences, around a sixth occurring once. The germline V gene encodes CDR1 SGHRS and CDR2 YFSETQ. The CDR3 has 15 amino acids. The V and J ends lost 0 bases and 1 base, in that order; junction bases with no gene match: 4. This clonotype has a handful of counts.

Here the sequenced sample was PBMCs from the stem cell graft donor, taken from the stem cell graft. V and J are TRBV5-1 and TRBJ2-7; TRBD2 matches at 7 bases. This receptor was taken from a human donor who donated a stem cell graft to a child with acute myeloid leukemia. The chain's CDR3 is CASSLVGGLSYEQYF. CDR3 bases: TGCGCCAGCAGCTTGGTCGGGGGGTTATCCTACGAGCAGTACTTC.